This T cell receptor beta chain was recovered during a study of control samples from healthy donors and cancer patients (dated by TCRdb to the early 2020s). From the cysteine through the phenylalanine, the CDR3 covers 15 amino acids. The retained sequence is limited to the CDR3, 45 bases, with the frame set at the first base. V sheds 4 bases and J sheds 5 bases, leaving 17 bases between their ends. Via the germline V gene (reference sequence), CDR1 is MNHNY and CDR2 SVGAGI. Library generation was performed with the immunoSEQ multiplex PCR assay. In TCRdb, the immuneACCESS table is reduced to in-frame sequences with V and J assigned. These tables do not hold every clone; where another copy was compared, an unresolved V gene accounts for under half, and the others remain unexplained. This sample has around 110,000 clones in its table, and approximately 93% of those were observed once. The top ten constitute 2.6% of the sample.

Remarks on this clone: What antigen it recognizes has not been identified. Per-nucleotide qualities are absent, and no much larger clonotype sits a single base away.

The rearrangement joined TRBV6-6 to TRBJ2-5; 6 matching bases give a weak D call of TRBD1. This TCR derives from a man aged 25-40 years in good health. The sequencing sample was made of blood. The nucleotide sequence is TGTGCCAGCAGTTCTCACTCGACAGGATCTGAGACCCAGTACTTC. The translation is CASSSHSTGSETQYF.